This T cell receptor beta chain was profiled in a study of monozygotic twins with inflammatory bowel disease. TCRdb reprocessed the 5' RACE reads and keeps a single row for each CDR3 protein, giving no DNA. The sample is made up of some 400,000 distinct CDR3 sequences, and the top ten hold around 2.4% of it. CDR1 and CDR2 (germline): SGHTA, FQGNSA. The CDR3 contains 17 residues. The gene calls are TRBV7-2 and TRBJ1-5. The sequence was collected from a human donor with ulcerative colitis or Crohn's disease, or a healthy co-twin of an affected twin (not recorded which). The sequencing sample was made of blood. This CDR3 reads CASSRRLGFEDNQPQHF.